There are many counts of the clone carrying this TCR beta chain. Its antigen is still unknown. This library used about 400 ng RNA and molecular barcoded adaptors spanning alpha/delta and beta/gamma chains. From the reads, TCRdb called clonotypes with MiXCR, one entry per CDR3 protein. Here the sample spans 35,000 to 40,000 distinct CDR3 sequences, 12% to 15% being singletons. The CDR3 runs to 16 residues. CDR1 and CDR2 from the germline V gene are DFQATT and SNEGSKA (reference sequence). V dropped 5 bases and J dropped 2; count of bases not matched to a gene: 8. These data come from a study of read filtering for tumor transcriptome and immune sequencing. About the study: Among patients, 17 were male and some 15 female, aged about 45 to 85 (mean around 61). Transcriptome libraries were built from DNase-treated RNA.

Study-wide results and caveats: Dropping single-read clonotypes raised IR-seq and RNA-seq shared-clonotype correlation.

The sample comprised a population of CD138-negative cells sorted from bone marrow. The source of this sequence is a donor older than 35 with multiple myeloma. V is TRBV20-1 and J is TRBJ2-3, with 12 bases that match TRBD2. The CDR3 region has the DNA TGCAGTGCTTTACCCCGACTAGCGGGAGACACAGATACGCAGTATTTT. It encodes CSALPRLAGDTDTQYF.